These T cell receptor beta chains were read from a single sample in a study of blood T cell repertoires in COVID-19. Some clones are missing from TCRdb's copy, which holds only in-frame ones; the method was immunoSEQ multiplex PCR. The sample yields 240,000 or so clones, 80% to 90% seen once. The sequenced sample was PBMCs or T cells enriched from blood (not recorded which). The receptor source for this set is a man aged 40-50 years who had recovered from COVID-19. The CDR3 runs from the conserved cysteine through the conserved F or W. The D gene is left open where the match is weak. A row's size may be missing; if present it is once, few, many or a size class.

v_gene	d_gene	abundance	j_gene	CDR3nt	CDR3aa
TRBV12-5	.	.	TRBJ1-3	TGTGCTAGTGGTCCCATCATGGACAGAGCTGGAAACACCATATATTTT	CASGPIMDRAGNTIYF
TRBV2	TRBD2	many	TRBJ2-7	TGTGCCAGCAGTGATTCCGGCGGTGGACTAGGGTCCTACGAGCAGTACTTC	CASSDSGGGLGSYEQYF
TRBV7-9	.	.	TRBJ1-1	TGTGCCAGTAGCTTAGGCCCTGACAGGGAAGCTTTCTTT	CASSLGPDREAFF
TRBV28	TRBD1	.	TRBJ2-1	TGTGCCAGCAGGGTGACAGGGGGGGGCTACAATGAGCAGTTCTTC	CASRVTGGGYNEQFF
TRBV9	.	few	TRBJ2-3	TGTGCCAGCAGCGTAGACAGCCCCCCTAGCACAGATACGCAGTATTTT	CASSVDSPPSTDTQYF
TRBV2	.	once	TRBJ1-1	TGTGCCAGCAGAAGGAGGGACACTGAAGCTTTCTTT	CASRRRDTEAFF
TRBV27	TRBD1	.	TRBJ2-1	TGTGCCAGCAGCTATGCCGGGACAGGGATAATCTACAATGAGCAGTTCTTC	CASSYAGTGIIYNEQFF
TRBV24-1	TRBD1	.	TRBJ1-2	TGTGCCACCAGTGAGGGACAGAACTATGGCTACACCTTC	CATSEGQNYGYTF
TRBV23-1	.	.	TRBJ2-1	TGCGCCAGCAGTCAATCTCCCTTTGCGGGCAATGAGCAGTTCTTC	CASSQSPFAGNEQFF
TRBV19	TRBD1	.	TRBJ1-2	TGTGCCAGTAGTATTCACCGGGACAGGGGTCCGGGCTACACCTTC	CASSIHRDRGPGYTF
TRBV5-4	.	few	TRBJ1-1	TGTGCCAGCAGGTCGGCGGCTGAAGCTTTCTTT	CASRSAAEAFF
TRBV7-9	.	.	TRBJ2-1	TGTGCCAGCAGCTCCCGAATAGCGGCAGAGGATGAGCAGTTCTTC	CASSSRIAAEDEQFF
TRBV6-4	.	.	TRBJ1-5	TGTGCCAGCAGTGACTTCGAACTAGGCAACGGCGTATTCAATCAGCCCCAGCATTTT	CASSDFELGNGVFNQPQHF
TRBV7-2	TRBD1	.	TRBJ1-1	TGTGCCAGCAGCGGGGACAGTGGGAACACTGAAGCTTTCTTT	CASSGDSGNTEAFF
TRBV19	TRBD1	.	TRBJ1-1	TGTGCCAGTAGTGGAGGACAGGGGGATGACACTGAAGCTTTCTTT	CASSGGQGDDTEAFF
TRBV6-2/TRBV6-3	TRBD1	.	TRBJ2-5	TGTGCCAGCAGTCTCGATCCGGGACAGGGGCTTGAGGAGACCCAGTACTTC	CASSLDPGQGLEETQYF